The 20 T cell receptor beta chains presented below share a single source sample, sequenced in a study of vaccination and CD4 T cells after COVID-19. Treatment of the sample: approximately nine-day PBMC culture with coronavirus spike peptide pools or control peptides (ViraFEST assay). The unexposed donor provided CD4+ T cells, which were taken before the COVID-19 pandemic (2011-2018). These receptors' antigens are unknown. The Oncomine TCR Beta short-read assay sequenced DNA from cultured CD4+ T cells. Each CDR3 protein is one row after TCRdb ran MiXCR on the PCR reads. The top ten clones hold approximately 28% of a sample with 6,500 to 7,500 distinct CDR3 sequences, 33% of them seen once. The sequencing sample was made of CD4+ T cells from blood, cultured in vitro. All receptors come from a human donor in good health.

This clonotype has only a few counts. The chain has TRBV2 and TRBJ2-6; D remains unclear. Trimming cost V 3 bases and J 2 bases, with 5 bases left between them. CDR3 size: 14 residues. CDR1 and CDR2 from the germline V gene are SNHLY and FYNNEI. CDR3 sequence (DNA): TGTGCCAGCAGTGAGCGAACTGGGGCCAACGTCCTGACTTTC. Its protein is CASSERTGANVLTF.

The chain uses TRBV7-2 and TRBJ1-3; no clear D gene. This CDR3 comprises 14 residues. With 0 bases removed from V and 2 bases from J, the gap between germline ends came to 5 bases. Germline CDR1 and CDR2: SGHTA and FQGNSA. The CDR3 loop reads CASSLAGTGNTIYF. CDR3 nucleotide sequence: TGTGCCAGCAGCTTAGCAGGGACTGGAAACACCATATATTTT.

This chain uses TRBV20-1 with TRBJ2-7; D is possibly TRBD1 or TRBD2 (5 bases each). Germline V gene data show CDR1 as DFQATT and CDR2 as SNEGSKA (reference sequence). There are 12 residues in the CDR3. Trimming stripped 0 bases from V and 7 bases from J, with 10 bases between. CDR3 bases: TGCAGTGCTAGAGACCGGGACCTAGAGCAGTACTTC. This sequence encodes CSARDRDLEQYF.

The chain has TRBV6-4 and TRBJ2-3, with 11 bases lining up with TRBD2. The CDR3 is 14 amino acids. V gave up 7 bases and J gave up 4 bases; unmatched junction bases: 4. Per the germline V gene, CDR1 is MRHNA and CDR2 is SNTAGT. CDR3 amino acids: CASKLAGDADTQYF. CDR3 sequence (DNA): TGTGCCAGCAAACTAGCGGGGGATGCAGATACGCAGTATTTT.

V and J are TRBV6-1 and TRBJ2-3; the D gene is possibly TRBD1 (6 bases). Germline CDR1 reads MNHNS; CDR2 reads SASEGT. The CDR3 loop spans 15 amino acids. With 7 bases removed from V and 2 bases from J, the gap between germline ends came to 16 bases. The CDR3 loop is CASTKGQKNTDTQYF. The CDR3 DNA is TGTGCCAGCACTAAAGGACAGAAGAACACAGATACGCAGTATTTT.

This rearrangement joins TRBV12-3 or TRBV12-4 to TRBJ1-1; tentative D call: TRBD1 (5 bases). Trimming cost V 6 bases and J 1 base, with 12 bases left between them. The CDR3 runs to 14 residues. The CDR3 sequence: CASSRGAANTEAFF. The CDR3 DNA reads TGTGCCAGCAGCCGAGGGGCTGCGAACACTGAAGCTTTCTTT.

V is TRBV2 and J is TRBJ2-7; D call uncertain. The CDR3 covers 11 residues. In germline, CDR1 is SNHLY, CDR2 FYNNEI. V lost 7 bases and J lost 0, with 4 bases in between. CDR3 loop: CASMASYEQYF. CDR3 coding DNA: TGTGCCAGCATGGCCTCCTACGAGCAGTACTTC.

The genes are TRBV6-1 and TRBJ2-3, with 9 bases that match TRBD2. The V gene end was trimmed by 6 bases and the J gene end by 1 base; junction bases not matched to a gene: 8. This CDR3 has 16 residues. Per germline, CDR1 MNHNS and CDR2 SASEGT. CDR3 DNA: TGTGCCAGCAGGTCTCCGGCTAGCGGGGGCACAGATACGCAGTATTTT. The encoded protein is CASRSPASGGTDTQYF.

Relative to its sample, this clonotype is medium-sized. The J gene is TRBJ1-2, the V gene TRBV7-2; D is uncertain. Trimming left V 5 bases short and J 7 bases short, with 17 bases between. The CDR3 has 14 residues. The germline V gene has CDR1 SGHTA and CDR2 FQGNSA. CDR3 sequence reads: CASSHYLYEGGYTF. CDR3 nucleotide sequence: TGTGCCAGCAGCCATTACTTATACGAGGGTGGCTACACCTTC. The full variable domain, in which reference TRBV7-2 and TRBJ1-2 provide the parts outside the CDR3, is GAGVSQSPSNKVTEKGKDVELRCDPISGHTALYWYRQSLGQGLEFLIYFQGNSAPDKSGLPSDRFSAERTGGSVSTLTIQRTQQEDSAVYLCASSHYLYEGGYTFGSGTRLTVV.

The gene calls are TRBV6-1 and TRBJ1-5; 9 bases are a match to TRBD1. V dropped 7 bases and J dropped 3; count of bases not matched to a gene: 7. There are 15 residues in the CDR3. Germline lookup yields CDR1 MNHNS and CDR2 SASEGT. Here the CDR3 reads CASNNRDRDNQPQHF. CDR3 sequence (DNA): TGTGCCAGCAACAACCGGGACAGGGACAATCAGCCCCAGCATTTT.

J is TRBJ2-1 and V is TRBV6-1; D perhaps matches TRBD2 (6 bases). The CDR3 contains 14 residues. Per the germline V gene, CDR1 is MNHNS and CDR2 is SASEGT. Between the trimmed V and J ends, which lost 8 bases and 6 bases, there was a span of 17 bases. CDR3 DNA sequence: TGTGCCAGCCACCCAACGGGCGGGGCCAATGAGCAGTTCTTC. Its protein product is CASHPTGGANEQFF.

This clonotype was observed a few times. The CDR3 protein is CSARVSGWVGNSPLHF. The DNA for the CDR3 is TGCAGTGCTAGAGTTTCGGGGTGGGTTGGTAATTCACCCCTCCACTTT. This rearrangement joins TRBV20-1 to TRBJ1-6; D not certain. The CDR3 length is 16 residues. The V end lost 1 base, the J end lost 6 bases, and 16 bases lay between the germline ends. Germline V CDR1 and CDR2: DFQATT, SNEGSKA (reference sequence).

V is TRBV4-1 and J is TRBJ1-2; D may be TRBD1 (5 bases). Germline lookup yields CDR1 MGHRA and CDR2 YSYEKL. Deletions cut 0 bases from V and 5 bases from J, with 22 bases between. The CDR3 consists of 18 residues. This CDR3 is CASSQDSYYPVGGYGYTF. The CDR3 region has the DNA TGCGCCAGCAGCCAAGATTCCTATTATCCCGTTGGGGGATATGGCTACACCTTC.

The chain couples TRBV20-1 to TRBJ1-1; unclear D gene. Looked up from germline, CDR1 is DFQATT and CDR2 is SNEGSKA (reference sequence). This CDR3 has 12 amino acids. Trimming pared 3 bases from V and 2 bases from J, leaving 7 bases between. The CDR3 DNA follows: TGCAGTGCTAGGGATCCCAACACTGAAGCTTTCTTT. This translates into CSARDPNTEAFF.

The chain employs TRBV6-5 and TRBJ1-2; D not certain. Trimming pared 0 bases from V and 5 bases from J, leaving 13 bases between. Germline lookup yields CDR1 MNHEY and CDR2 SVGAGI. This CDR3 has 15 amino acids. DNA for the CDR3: TGTGCCAGCAGTTACTCCTTCGATGGTCAGTATGGCTACACCTTC. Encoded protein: CASSYSFDGQYGYTF.

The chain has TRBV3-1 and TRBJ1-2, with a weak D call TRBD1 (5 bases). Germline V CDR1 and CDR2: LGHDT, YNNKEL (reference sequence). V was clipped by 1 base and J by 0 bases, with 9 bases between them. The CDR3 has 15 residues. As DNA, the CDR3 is TGTGCCAGCAGCCAAGGGGACCGATCTAACTATGGCTACACCTTC. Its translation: CASSQGDRSNYGYTF.

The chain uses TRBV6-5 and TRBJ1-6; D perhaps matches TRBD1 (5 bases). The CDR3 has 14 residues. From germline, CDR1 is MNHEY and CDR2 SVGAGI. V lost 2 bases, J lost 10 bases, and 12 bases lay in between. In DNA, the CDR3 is TGTGCCAGCAGTTACGGGGCGACAGCCTCACCCCTCCACTTT. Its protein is CASSYGATASPLHF.

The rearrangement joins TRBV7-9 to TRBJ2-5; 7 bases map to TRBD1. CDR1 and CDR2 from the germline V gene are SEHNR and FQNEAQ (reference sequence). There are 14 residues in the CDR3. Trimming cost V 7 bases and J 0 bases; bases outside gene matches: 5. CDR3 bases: TGTGCCAGCACCCCGGGACAGAACCAAGAGACCCAGTACTTC. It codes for CASTPGQNQETQYF.

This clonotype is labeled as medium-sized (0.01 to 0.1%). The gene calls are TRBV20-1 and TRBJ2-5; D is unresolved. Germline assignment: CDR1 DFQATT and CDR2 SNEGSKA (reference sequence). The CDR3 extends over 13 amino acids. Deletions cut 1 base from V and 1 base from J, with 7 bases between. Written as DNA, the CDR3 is TGCAGTGCTAGAGGGAGCGTCCAAGAGACCCAGTACTTC. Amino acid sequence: CSARGSVQETQYF.

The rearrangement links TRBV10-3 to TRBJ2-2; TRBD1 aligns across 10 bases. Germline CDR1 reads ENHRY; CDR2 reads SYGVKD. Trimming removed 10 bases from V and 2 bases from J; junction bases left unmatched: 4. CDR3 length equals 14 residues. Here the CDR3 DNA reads TGTGCCACCGGGACAGGGGTCAACACCGGGGAGCTGTTTTTT. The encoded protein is CATGTGVNTGELFF.